One and the same sample provided the 13 T cell receptor beta chains below, sequenced in a study of regulatory T cells in long-lasting Graves disease. For TCR beta, libraries came from iRepertoire HTBI primers and Arm-PCR of CDR3 regions. TCRdb analysed the multiplex PCR reads with MiXCR anew, one entry per CDR3 protein. The sample lists about 440,000 distinct CDR3 sequences; more than 13% were seen once. The time point was: newly diagnosed GD, antithyroid drugs for less than 3 months. There was RNA extracted from PBMCs, and the TCR library was made from it. The same sample was also studied in work on T cells in Graves' hyperthyroidism and ophthalmopathy.

The specimen comprised peripheral blood mononuclear cells (PBMCs), sampled at new diagnosis, from a patient treated with antithyroid drugs. The receptor set was obtained from a woman in her thirties with Graves disease.

Ten or more counts support this clonotype. The CDR3 DNA sequence: TGTGCCAGCTCTACAGGGTTAAACAATGAGCAGTTCTTC. This encodes CASSTGLNNEQFF. This chain uses TRBV18 with TRBJ2-1, with TRBD1 as a possible D gene (6 bases). Germline V lookup: CDR1 KGHSH, CDR2 LQKENI. The CDR3 runs to 13 residues. The V and J ends lost 6 bases and 5 bases respectively, with 11 bases between them.

This clonotype has more than one count but fewer than ten. The chain combines TRBV19 with TRBJ2-3, with 7 bases identical to TRBD1. The CDR3 covers 15 residues. V was clipped by 1 base and J by 1 base; unmatched bases: 2. Germline CDR1 LNHDA, CDR2 SQIVND (reference sequence). CDR3 sequence (DNA): TGTGCCAGTAGTATAGGAACAGGGGGCACAGATACGCAGTATTTT. Its protein is CASSIGTGGTDTQYF.

This clonotype was detected only a few times. The genes are TRBV6-2 or TRBV6-3 and TRBJ1-3, with D perhaps matching TRBD1 (5 bases). Germline-derived CDR1 and CDR2 are MNHEY and SVGEGT. CDR3 length: 14 residues. Trimming shortened V by 6 bases and J by 2 bases, and 11 bases separated the two germline ends. CDR3 sequence reads: CASRPGPTGNTIYF. The CDR3 DNA reads TGTGCCAGCAGACCGGGACCTACTGGAAACACCATATATTTT.

This chain joins TRBV19 and TRBJ1-4, with D maybe TRBD1 (6 bases). Germline CDR1 LNHDA, CDR2 SQIVND (reference sequence). The CDR3 is 15 residues long. With 6 bases removed from V and 2 bases from J, the gap between germline ends came to 13 bases. The CDR3 loop reads CASRTGPTTNEKLFF. The CDR3, as DNA: TGTGCCAGTAGGACAGGTCCGACGACTAATGAAAAACTGTTTTTT. The whole variable domain, remainder taken from reference TRBV19 and TRBJ1-4, is DGGITQSPKYLFRKEGQNVTLSCEQNLNHDAMYWYRQDPGQGLRLIYYSQIVNDFQKGDIAEGYSVSREKKESFPLTVTSAQKNPTAFYLCASRTGPTTNEKLFFGSGTQLSVL.

This clonotype occurred many times. The gene calls are TRBV5-1 and TRBJ1-1; 12 bases fit TRBD1. The CDR3 runs to 16 residues. With 1 base clipped from V and 5 bases from J, the junction kept 6 bases outside the gene matches. Germline CDR1 and CDR2: SGHRS and YFSETQ. The CDR3 nucleotides read TGCGCCAGCAGCTTGAGGGACAGGGGGCCGCGGACTGAAGCTTTCTTT. Its translation: CASSLRDRGPRTEAFF.

Details on this clonotype: Since a far larger clone is one base different, this is likely a read error. The chain joins TRBV6-1 to TRBJ2-3, with 9 nucleotides matching TRBD1. This CDR3 is 15 amino acids long. V lost 1 base, J lost 1 base, and 0 bases stayed unmatched. CDR1 MNHNS and CDR2 SASEGT come from the germline V gene. The chain's CDR3 is CASSEGTGGTDTQYF. For the CDR3, the DNA is TGTGCCAGCAGTGAAGGGACAGGGGGCACAGATACGCAGTATTTT.

The chain employs TRBV9 and TRBJ1-1, with 10 bases aligning to TRBD1. V shed 0 bases, J shed 5 bases, and the junction held 10 bases outside the gene matches. This CDR3 spans 17 amino acids. From germline, CDR1 is SGDLS and CDR2 YYNGEE. The CDR3 is CASSVDLDRGGGTEAFF. As DNA, the CDR3 is TGTGCCAGCAGCGTAGACCTGGACAGGGGGGGTGGTACTGAAGCTTTCTTT.

The rearrangement uses TRBV19 and TRBJ2-1, with D unresolved. This CDR3 is 11 amino acids long. The V end was cut by 7 bases, the J end by 9 bases, with 10 bases between. Germline assignment: CDR1 LNHDA and CDR2 SQIVND (reference sequence). CDR3 in DNA: TGTGCCAGTACAGGATCCAGTGAGCAGTTCTTC. Encoded protein: CASTGSSEQFF.

There are many counts of this clonotype. J is TRBJ2-1 and V is TRBV7-9; 7 bases map to TRBD2. CDR3 length: 15 residues. CDR1 is SEHNR, CDR2 FQNEAQ, per germline (reference sequence). J was trimmed by 9 bases and V by 5 bases; bases with no gene match: 13. CDR3 sequence reads: CASSPDGGSGFEQFF. The CDR3 region has the DNA TGTGCCAGCAGCCCTGACGGCGGGAGTGGTTTTGAGCAGTTCTTC.

This clonotype appeared many times. The rearrangement links TRBV20-1 to TRBJ2-4, with TRBD2 matching 7 bases. Per germline, CDR1 DFQATT and CDR2 SNEGSKA (reference sequence). V shed 4 bases and J 7 bases; nucleotides not matched to a gene: 7. The CDR3 has 13 residues. The CDR3 nucleotides are TGCAGTGCTAAGGCGGGAGCGGCGAACATTCAGTACTTC. Translating gives CSAKAGAANIQYF.

Points on this clonotype: This likely traces to a read error, being one base from a far larger clone. V gene TRBV5-1 combines with J gene TRBJ2-4; 8 nucleotides agree with TRBD1. The J call could be wrong; TRBJ2-1 is a better fit for the DNA end. CDR3 length equals 14 residues. Germline assignment: CDR1 SGHRS and CDR2 YFSETQ. CDR3 nucleotides: TGCGCCAGCAGACGGACAGGGTCCCCCAATGAGCAGTTCTTC. Translated: CASRRTGSPNEQFF.

This clonotype came up many times. The CDR3 loop is CASSPIGGEETQYF. CDR3 nucleotides: TGTGCCAGCAGCCCAATAGGCGGGGAAGAGACCCAGTACTTC. The chain uses TRBV7-3 and TRBJ2-5; D perhaps matches TRBD2 (6 bases). Germline lookup yields CDR1 SGHTA and CDR2 FQGTGA. This CDR3 has 14 amino acids. The ends were cut back, 5 bases at V and 3 bases at J, with 13 bases in the middle. Full variable domain (outside the CDR3, taken from reference TRBV7-3 and TRBJ2-5): GAGVSQTPSNKVTEKGKYVELRCDPISGHTALYWYRQSLGQGPEFLIYFQGTGAADDSGLPNDRFFAVRPEGSVSTLKIQRTERGDSAVYLCASSPIGGEETQYFGPGTRLLVL.

This clonotype showed up many times. The chain couples TRBV5-4 to TRBJ1-1; no definite D call. V shed 2 bases and J shed 2 bases, with 10 bases lying between them. The length of the CDR3 is 14 residues. The germline V gene has CDR1 SGHNT and CDR2 YYREEE (reference sequence). Written as DNA, the CDR3 is TGTGCCAGCAGCTTAGGGCAACCAAACACTGAAGCTTTCTTT. Translation: CASSLGQPNTEAFF.